Presented here are 13 T cell receptor beta chains from one specimen sequenced in a study of response to subunit inactivated influenza vaccine. Each CDR3 protein gets one entry after TCRdb re-called the RT-PCR reads with MiXCR. The repertoire has approximately 700,000 distinct CDR3 sequences, about 15% of them found once; the top ten carry 11%. The sample in question was PBMCs from blood, obtained 11 to 12 days after vaccination. The receptors were sampled from a man in his forties or fifties who received an inactivated influenza vaccine.

This clonotype has at least ten counts. The genes are TRBV12-3 or TRBV12-4 and TRBJ2-1, with D uncertain. The CDR3 spans 13 residues. Trimming left V 7 bases short and J 4 bases short, with 11 bases between. Here the CDR3 DNA reads TGTGCCAGCACCATGGGCCGGTACAATGAGCAGTTCTTC. Translation: CASTMGRYNEQFF.

In this sample, this clonotype turned up a few times. This chain uses TRBV5-6 with TRBJ2-5; weak D call: TRBD2 (6 bases). Per germline, CDR1 SGHDT and CDR2 YYEEEE. V was shortened by 5 bases and J by 5 bases, with 19 bases between the two germline ends. The CDR3 loop spans 15 amino acids. The CDR3 loop is CASSRGGQSGETQYF. CDR3 DNA: TGTGCCAGCAGTCGGGGAGGCCAGAGTGGCGAGACCCAGTACTTC.

The sample holds a few counts of this clonotype. The chain combines TRBV5-1 with TRBJ2-1; a possible D gene is TRBD2 (5 bases). V was cut by 4 bases and J by 6 bases, with 14 bases left in between. The CDR3 extends over 14 amino acids. The germline gives CDR1 SGHRS, CDR2 YFSETQ. The CDR3 DNA reads TGCGCCAGCAGCCGTAATTCAGCGGTCAATGAGCAGTTCTTC. Its protein is CASSRNSAVNEQFF.

The table lists this clonotype with a few counts. The rearrangement joins TRBV6-5 to TRBJ2-3; 11 nucleotides align to TRBD1. Germline CDR1 and CDR2: MNHEY and SVGAGI. This CDR3 is built from 16 residues. The V segment lost 2 bases and the J segment 0 bases; nucleotides outside the gene matches: 1. The CDR3 protein is CASSYRDRGSTDTQYF. The CDR3 DNA reads TGTGCCAGCAGTTACCGGGACAGGGGGAGCACAGATACGCAGTATTTT.

This clonotype came up a few times. This chain joins TRBV5-1 and TRBJ2-5, with D perhaps matching TRBD1 (6 bases). The V end was cut by 3 bases, the J end by 1 base, with 19 bases between. Per germline, CDR1 SGHRS and CDR2 YFSETQ. The CDR3 runs to 17 residues. The DNA of the CDR3 is TGCGCCAGCAGCTCCATCTCCGGGACACCGGCCCAAGAGACCCAGTACTTC. This translates into CASSSISGTPAQETQYF.

This chain connects TRBV24-1 to TRBJ2-2, with a possible D match to TRBD2 (5 bases). Germline V gene data show CDR1 as KGHDR and CDR2 as SFDVKD. This CDR3 has 15 residues. V was clipped by 5 bases and J by 1 base, with 10 bases between them. CDR3 sequence: CATSGSSGNTGELFF. CDR3 DNA sequence: TGTGCCACCAGTGGATCCAGCGGGAACACCGGGGAGCTGTTTTTT.

This clonotype was picked up many times. The V and J genes are TRBV5-1 and TRBJ2-5; TRBD1 matches 8 bases. The CDR3 length is 16 residues. The V gene's germline CDR1 is SGHRS and CDR2 YFSETQ. V shed 5 bases and J 1 base; nucleotides not matched to a gene: 10. The CDR3 loop is CASSFDTQGAQETQYF. Here the CDR3 DNA reads TGCGCCAGCAGTTTTGACACCCAGGGGGCCCAAGAGACCCAGTACTTC.

This clonotype showed up just a few times. The chain combines TRBV20-1 with TRBJ2-1, with D perhaps matching TRBD1 (5 bases). The CDR3 covers 13 residues. Trimming stripped 5 bases from V and 8 bases from J, with 16 bases between. CDR1 DFQATT and CDR2 SNEGSKA come from the germline V gene (reference sequence). CDR3 in amino acids: CSASQTAGHEQFF. CDR3 nucleotides: TGCAGTGCTTCCCAGACAGCAGGCCATGAGCAGTTCTTC.

This clonotype has at least ten counts. This rearrangement joins TRBV4-3 to TRBJ1-2, with 7 bases aligning to TRBD1. This CDR3 contains 14 residues. V gave up 3 bases and J gave up 3 bases; unmatched junction bases: 4. Germline V CDR1 and CDR2: LGHNA, YSLEER. The CDR3 nucleotides are TGCGCCAGCAGCCAGGCTACAGGGGACTATGGCTACACCTTC. The encoded protein is CASSQATGDYGYTF.

This clonotype was detected ten times or more. V is TRBV7-2 and J is TRBJ1-5, with unresolved D. V lost 5 bases and J 5 bases, leaving 16 bases between the germline ends. Germline V CDR1 and CDR2: SGHTA, FQGNSA. The CDR3 has 15 residues. CDR3 sequence reads: CASSPRAQVDQPQHF. CDR3 nucleotide sequence: TGTGCCAGCAGCCCCCGGGCCCAAGTCGATCAGCCCCAGCATTTT.

In its sample, this clonotype was seen a few times. J is TRBJ2-1 and V is TRBV10-1; D is perhaps TRBD1 (6 bases). CDR1 and CDR2 from the germline V gene are WNHNN and SYGVQD (reference sequence). The CDR3 consists of 13 residues. V was trimmed by 3 bases and J by 6 bases, leaving 9 bases between them. The CDR3 DNA reads as TGCGCCAGCAGTGAAGGACAGAGCAATGAGCAGTTCTTC. The encoded protein is CASSEGQSNEQFF.

In its sample, this clonotype was seen a few times. CDR3 protein: CASSPGLPCEQYF. The CDR3 DNA reads TGTGCCAGCAGCCCCGGGCTCCCCTGCGAGCAGTACTTC. V usage is TRBV5-4 and J usage is TRBJ2-7; D is ambiguous. This CDR3 contains 13 residues. The germline CDR1 and CDR2 sequences are SGHNT and YYREEE (reference sequence). V dropped 4 bases and J dropped 6 bases, with 14 bases sitting between them.

This chain links TRBV15 with TRBJ1-5; D is ambiguous. The CDR3 is 13 amino acids. Trimming pared 0 bases from V and 7 bases from J, leaving 7 bases between. Germline V gene data show CDR1 as LNHNV and CDR2 as YYDKDF (reference sequence). CDR3 loop: CATSRDEIQPQHF. In nucleotides, the CDR3 is TGTGCCACCAGCAGAGATGAAATACAGCCCCAGCATTTT.